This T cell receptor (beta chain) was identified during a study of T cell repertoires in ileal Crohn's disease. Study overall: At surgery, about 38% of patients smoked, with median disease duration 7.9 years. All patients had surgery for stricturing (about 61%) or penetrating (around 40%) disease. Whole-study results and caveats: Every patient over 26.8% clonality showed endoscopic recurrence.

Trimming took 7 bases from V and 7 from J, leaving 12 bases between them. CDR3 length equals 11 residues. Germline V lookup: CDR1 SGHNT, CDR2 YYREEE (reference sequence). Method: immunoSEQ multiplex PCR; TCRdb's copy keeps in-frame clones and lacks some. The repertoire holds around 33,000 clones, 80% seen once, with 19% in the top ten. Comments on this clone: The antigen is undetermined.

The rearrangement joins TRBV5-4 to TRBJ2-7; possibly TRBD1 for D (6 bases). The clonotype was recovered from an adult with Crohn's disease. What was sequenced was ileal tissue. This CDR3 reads CASVQGGEQYF. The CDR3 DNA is TGTGCCAGCGTACAGGGCGGAGAGCAGTACTTC.